This T cell receptor beta chain was sequenced during a study of identical twins. The CDR3 is made up of 13 amino acids. The V and J ends lost 3 bases and 9 bases, in that order; junction bases with no gene match: 6. Germline CDR1 reads SGDLS; CDR2 reads YYNGEE. TCRdb itself ran the 5' RACE reads through MiXCR, one entry per CDR3 protein. The table has some 560,000 distinct CDR3 sequences, 9.6% seen once. Ten or more counts support this clonotype. The sample was also reused in another study, on yellow fever vaccine responses in identical twins.

The source is a woman in her late teens or twenties in good health. The rearrangement joins TRBV9 to TRBJ1-5; the match to TRBD1 covers 7 bases. The sequencing sample was made of PBMCs. The CDR3 reads CASSEGAGWPQHF. The CDR3 DNA follows: TGTGCCAGCAGCGAGGGGGCTGGGTGGCCCCAGCATTTT.